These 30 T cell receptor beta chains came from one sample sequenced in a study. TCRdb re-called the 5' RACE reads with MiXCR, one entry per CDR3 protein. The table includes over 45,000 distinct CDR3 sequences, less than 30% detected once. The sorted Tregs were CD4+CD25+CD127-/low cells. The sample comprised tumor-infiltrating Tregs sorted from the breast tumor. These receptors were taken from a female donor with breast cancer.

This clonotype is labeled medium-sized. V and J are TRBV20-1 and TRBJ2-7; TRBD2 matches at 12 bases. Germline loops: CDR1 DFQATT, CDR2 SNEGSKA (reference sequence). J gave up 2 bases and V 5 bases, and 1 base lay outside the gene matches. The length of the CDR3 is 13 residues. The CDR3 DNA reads TGCAGTGCTCCTAGCGGGAGGGCCTACGAGCAGTACTTC. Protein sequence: CSAPSGRAYEQYF.

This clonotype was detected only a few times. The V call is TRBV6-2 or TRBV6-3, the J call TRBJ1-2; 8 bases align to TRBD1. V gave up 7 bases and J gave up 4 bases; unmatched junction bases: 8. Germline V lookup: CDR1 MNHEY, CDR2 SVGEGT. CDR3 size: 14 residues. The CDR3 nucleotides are TGTGCCAGCACCCACGGACAGGGCGGCTATGGCTACACCTTC. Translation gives CASTHGQGGYGYTF.

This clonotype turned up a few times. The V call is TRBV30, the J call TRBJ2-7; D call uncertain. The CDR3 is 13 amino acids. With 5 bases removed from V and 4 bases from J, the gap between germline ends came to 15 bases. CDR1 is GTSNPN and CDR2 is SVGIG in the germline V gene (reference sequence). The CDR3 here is CAWAIGFVYEQYF. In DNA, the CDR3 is TGTGCCTGGGCGATCGGATTCGTTTACGAGCAGTACTTC.

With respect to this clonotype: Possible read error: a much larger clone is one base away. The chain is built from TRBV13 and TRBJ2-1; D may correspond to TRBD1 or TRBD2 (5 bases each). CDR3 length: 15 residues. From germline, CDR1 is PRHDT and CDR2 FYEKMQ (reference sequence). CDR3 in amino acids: CAGSRPGGSYNEQFF. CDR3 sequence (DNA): TGTGCCGGCAGCCGTCCTGGGGGCTCCTACAATGAGCAGTTCTTC.

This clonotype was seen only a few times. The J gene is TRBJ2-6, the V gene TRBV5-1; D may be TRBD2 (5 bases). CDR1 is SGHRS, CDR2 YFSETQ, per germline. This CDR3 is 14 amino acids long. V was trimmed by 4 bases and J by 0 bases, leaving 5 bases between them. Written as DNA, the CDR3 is TGCGCCAGCAGCGAGGGCTCTGGGGCCAACGTCCTGACTTTC. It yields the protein CASSEGSGANVLTF.

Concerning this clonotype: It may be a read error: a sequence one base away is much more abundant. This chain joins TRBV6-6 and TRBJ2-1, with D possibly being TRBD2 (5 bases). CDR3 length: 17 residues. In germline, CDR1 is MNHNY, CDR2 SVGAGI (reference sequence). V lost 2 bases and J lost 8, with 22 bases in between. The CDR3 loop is CASSYESSEGGSDEQFF. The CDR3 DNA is TGTGCCAGCAGTTACGAATCTTCAGAAGGAGGTTCGGATGAGCAGTTCTTC.

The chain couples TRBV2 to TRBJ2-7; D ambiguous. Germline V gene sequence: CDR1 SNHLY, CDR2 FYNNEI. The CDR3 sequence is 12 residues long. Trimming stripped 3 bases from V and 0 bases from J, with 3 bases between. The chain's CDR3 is CASSDDSYEQYF. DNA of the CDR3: TGTGCCAGCAGTGACGACTCCTACGAGCAGTACTTC.

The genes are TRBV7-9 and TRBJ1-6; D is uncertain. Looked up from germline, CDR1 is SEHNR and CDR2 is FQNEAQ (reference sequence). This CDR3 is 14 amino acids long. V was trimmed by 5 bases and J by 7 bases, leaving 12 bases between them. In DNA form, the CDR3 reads TGTGCCAGCAGCCTCGCCGGGAAAAATTCACCCCTCCACTTT. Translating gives CASSLAGKNSPLHF.

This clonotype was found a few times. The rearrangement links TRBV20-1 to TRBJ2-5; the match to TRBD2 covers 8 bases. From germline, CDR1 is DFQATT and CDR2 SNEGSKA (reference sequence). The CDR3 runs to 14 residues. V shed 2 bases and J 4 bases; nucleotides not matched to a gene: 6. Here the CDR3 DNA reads TGCAGTGCTAGATTCGGGAGGGAGCTAGAGACCCAGTACTTC. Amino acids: CSARFGRELETQYF.

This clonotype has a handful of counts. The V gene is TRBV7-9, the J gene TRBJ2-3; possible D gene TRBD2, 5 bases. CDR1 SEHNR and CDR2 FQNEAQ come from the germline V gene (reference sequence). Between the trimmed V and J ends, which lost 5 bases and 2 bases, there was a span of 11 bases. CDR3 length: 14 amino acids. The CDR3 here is CASSTEGLTDTQYF. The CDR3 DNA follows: TGTGCCAGCAGCACCGAGGGTCTCACAGATACGCAGTATTTT.

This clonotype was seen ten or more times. CDR3 DNA: TGTGCCAGCAGCTTAGGGCAGGAGAACGAGCAGTACTTC. This codes for CASSLGQENEQYF. The chain links TRBV7-2 to TRBJ2-7, with D hard to call. Germline V gives CDR1 SGHTA, CDR2 FQGNSA. The germline V and J ends were trimmed by 1 base and 5 bases, with 9 bases remaining between them. This CDR3 comprises 13 residues.

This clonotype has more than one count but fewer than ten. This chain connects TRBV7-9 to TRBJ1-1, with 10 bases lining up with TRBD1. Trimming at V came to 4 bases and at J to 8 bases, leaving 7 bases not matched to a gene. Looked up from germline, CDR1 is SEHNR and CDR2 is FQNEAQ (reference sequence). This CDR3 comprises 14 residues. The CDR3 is CASSWGTGESEAFF. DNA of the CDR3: TGTGCCAGCAGCTGGGGGACAGGGGAATCCGAAGCTTTCTTT.

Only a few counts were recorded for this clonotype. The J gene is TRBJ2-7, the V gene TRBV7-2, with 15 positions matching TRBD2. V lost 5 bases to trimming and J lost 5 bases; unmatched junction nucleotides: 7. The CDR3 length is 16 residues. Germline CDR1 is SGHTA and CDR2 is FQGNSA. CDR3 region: CASSPEGTSGRHEQYF. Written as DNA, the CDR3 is TGTGCCAGCAGCCCGGAGGGGACTAGCGGGAGGCACGAGCAGTACTTC.

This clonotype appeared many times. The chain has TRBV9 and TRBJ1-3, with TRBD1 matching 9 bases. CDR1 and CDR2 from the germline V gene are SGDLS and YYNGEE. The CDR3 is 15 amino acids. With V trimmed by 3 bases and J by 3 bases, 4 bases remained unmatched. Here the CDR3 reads CASSALTGGGNTIYF. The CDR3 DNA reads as TGTGCCAGCAGCGCGTTGACAGGGGGTGGAAACACCATATATTTT. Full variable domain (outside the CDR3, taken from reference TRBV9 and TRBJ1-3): DSGVTQTPKHLITATGQRVTLRCSPRSGDLSVYWYQQSLDQGLQFLIQYYNGEERAKGNILERFSAQQFPDLHSELNLSSLELGDSALYFCASSALTGGGNTIYFGEGSWLTVV.

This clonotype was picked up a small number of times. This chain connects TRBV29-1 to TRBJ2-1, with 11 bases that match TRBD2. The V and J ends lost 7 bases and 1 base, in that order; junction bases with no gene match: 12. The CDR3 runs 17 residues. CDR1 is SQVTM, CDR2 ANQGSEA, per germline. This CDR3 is CSAMGLADFLSYNEQFF. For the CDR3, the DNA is TGCAGCGCCATGGGACTAGCGGATTTTCTTTCCTACAATGAGCAGTTCTTC.

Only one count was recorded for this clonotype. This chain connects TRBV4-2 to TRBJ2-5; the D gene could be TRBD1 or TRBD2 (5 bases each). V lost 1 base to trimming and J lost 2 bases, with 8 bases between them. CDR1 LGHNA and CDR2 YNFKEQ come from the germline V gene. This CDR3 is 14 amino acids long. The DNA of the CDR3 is TGTGCCAGCAGCCAAGGGGGACCACAAGAGACCCAGTACTTC. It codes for CASSQGGPQETQYF.

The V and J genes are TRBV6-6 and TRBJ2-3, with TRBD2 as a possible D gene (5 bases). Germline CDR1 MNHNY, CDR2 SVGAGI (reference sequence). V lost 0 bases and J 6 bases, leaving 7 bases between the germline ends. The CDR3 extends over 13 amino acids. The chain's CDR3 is CASSYSRGDTQYF. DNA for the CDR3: TGTGCCAGCAGTTACTCTAGAGGGGATACGCAGTATTTT.

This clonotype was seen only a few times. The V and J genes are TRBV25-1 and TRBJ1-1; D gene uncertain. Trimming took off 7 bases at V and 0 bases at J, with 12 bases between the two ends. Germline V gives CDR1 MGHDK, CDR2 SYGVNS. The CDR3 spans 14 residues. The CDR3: CASTGVGLNTEAFF. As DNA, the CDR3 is TGTGCCAGCACGGGTGTAGGCCTGAACACTGAAGCTTTCTTT.

The CDR3: CASSPSYGADTEAFF. The CDR3 DNA reads as TGTGCCAGCTCGCCGTCTTACGGGGCTGACACTGAAGCTTTCTTT. The chain recombines TRBV18 with TRBJ1-1; TRBD1 is a possible D gene (5 bases). This CDR3 is built from 15 residues. Looked up from germline, CDR1 is KGHSH and CDR2 is LQKENI. With 6 bases removed from V and 3 bases from J, the gap between germline ends came to 17 bases.

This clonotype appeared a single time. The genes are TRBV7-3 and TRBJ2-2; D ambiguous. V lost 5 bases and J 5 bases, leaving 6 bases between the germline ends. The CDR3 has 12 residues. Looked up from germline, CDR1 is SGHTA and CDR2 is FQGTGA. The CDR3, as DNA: TGTGCCAGCAGCCCATCTACCGGGGAGCTGTTTTTT. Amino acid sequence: CASSPSTGELFF.

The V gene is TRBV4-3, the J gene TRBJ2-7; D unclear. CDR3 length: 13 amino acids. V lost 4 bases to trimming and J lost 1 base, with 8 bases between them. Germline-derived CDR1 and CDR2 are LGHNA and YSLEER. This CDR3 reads CASSLDRSYEQYF. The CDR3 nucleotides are TGCGCCAGCAGCCTGGATAGGTCCTACGAGCAGTACTTC.

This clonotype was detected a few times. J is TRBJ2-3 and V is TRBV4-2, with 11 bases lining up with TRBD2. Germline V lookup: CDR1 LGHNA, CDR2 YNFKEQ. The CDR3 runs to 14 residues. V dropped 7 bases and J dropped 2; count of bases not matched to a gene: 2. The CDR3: CASTSGGTTDTQYF. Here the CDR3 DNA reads TGTGCCAGCACTAGCGGGGGGACCACAGATACGCAGTATTTT.

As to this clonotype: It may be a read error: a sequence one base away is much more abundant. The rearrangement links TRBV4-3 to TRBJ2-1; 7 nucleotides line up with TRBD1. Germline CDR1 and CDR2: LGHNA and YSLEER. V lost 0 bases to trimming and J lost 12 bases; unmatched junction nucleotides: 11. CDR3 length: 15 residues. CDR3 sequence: CASSQDRTGLRGQFF. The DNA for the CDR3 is TGCGCCAGCAGCCAAGATAGGACAGGATTGCGTGGGCAGTTCTTC.

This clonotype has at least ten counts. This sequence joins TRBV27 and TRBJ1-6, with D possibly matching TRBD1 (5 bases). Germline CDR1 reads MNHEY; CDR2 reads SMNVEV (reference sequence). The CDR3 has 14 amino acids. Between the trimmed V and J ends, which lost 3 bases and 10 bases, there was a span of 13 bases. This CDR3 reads CASSFRRGSSPLHF. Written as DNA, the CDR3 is TGTGCCAGCAGTTTTAGGAGGGGAAGCTCACCCCTCCACTTT.

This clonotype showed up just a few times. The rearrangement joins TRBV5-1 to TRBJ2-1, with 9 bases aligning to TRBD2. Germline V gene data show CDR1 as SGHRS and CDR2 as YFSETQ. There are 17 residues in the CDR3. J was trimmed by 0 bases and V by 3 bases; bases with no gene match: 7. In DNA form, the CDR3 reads TGCGCCAGCAGCTGGGACCCTAGCGGGAACTCCTACAATGAGCAGTTCTTC. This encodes CASSWDPSGNSYNEQFF. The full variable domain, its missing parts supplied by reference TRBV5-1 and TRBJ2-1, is KAGVTQTPRYLIKTRGQQVTLSCSPISGHRSVSWYQQTPGQGLQFLFEYFSETQRNKGNFPGRFSGRQFSNSRSEMNVSTLELGDSALYLCASSWDPSGNSYNEQFFGPGTRLTVL.

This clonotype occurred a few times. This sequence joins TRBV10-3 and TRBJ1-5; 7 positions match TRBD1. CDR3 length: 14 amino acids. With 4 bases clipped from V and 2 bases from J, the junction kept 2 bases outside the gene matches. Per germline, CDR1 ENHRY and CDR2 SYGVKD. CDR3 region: CAISVDRGNQPQHF. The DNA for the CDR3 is TGTGCCATCAGTGTCGACAGGGGCAATCAGCCCCAGCATTTT.

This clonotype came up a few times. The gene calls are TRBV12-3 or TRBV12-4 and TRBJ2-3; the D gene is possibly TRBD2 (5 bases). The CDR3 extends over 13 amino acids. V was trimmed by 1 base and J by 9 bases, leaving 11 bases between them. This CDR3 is CASSLGRTVTQYF. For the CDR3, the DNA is TGTGCCAGCAGTTTAGGAAGGACTGTAACGCAGTATTTT.

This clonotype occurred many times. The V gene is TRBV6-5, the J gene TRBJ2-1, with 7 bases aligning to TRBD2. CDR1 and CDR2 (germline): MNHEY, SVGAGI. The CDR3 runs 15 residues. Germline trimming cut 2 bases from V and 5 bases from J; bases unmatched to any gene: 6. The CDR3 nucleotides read TGTGCCAGCAGTTACCTGGTAGCGGGCAACAATGAGCAGTTCTTC. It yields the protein CASSYLVAGNNEQFF.

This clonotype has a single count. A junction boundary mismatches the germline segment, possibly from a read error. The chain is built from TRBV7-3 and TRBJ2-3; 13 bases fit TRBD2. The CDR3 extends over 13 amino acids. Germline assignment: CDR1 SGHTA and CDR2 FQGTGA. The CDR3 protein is CASSYTGTSGKDF. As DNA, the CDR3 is TGTGCCAGCAGCTACACCGGGACTAGCGGGAAAGATTTT.

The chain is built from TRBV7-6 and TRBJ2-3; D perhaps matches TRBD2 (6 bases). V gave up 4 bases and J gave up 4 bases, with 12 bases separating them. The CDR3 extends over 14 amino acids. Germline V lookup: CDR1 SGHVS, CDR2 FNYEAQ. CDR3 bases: TGTGCCAGCAGCTACCGGGAGCCCCCAGATACGCAGTATTTT. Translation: CASSYREPPDTQYF.